The rows below give T cell receptor beta chains drawn from one sample of a study of beta chain features in type 1 diabetes. The repertoire was sequenced with immunoSEQ multiplex PCR; TCRdb's copy has only in-frame clones and lacks some. The sample holds 550,000 to 850,000 clones, around 15% seen once. The specimen sequenced was naive CD4+ T cells from blood. These receptor sequences come from a man aged 18 to 29 with type 1 diabetes. Both conserved end residues are part of each CDR3. A D gene is named only where the DNA matches it firmly. The size entry is marked missing in some rows and otherwise reads once, few, many or a size class.

j_gene: TRBJ2-2; d_gene: TRBD1; abundance: NA; v_gene: TRBV28; CDR3aa: CASSFQGAGTGELFF; CDR3nt: TGTGCCAGCAGTTTTCAGGGGGCTGGAACCGGGGAGCTGTTTTTT
j_gene: TRBJ1-2; d_gene: NA; abundance: NA; v_gene: TRBV5-1; CDR3aa: CASSFNTGSLDGYTF; CDR3nt: TGCGCCAGCAGCTTTAACACAGGGTCCTTGGATGGCTACACCTTC
j_gene: TRBJ2-2; d_gene: TRBD2; abundance: NA; v_gene: TRBV27; CDR3aa: CASSPRLAGGPRELFF; CDR3nt: TGTGCCAGCAGTCCCAGGCTAGCGGGGGGGCCCAGGGAGCTGTTTTTT
j_gene: TRBJ2-7; d_gene: TRBD2; abundance: NA; v_gene: TRBV7-8; CDR3aa: CASSAGLRDPDEQYF; CDR3nt: TGTGCCAGCAGCGCGGGACTAAGGGACCCCGACGAGCAGTACTTC
j_gene: TRBJ1-1; d_gene: NA; abundance: NA; v_gene: TRBV20-1; CDR3aa: CSARRSTEAFF; CDR3nt: TGCAGTGCTAGACGCTCCACTGAAGCTTTCTTT
j_gene: TRBJ2-7; d_gene: TRBD1; abundance: few; v_gene: TRBV2; CDR3aa: CASRQGEFWTSSYEQYF; CDR3nt: TGTGCCAGCCGACAGGGGGAGTTTTGGACCTCTTCCTACGAGCAGTACTTC
j_gene: TRBJ1-1; d_gene: TRBD1; abundance: NA; v_gene: TRBV25-1; CDR3aa: CASSFQGVAAEAFF; CDR3nt: TGTGCCAGCAGTTTTCAGGGGGTAGCGGCTGAAGCTTTCTTT
j_gene: TRBJ1-1; d_gene: NA; abundance: NA; v_gene: TRBV18; CDR3aa: CASSPPVGQGAGNTEAFF; CDR3nt: TGTGCCAGCTCACCACCCGTTGGTCAGGGAGCGGGGAACACTGAAGCTTTCTTT
j_gene: TRBJ2-7; d_gene: NA; abundance: few; v_gene: TRBV6-1; CDR3aa: CASSGSGPGAYEQYF; CDR3nt: TGTGCCAGCAGTGGATCGGGCCCGGGGGCCTACGAGCAGTACTTC
j_gene: TRBJ1-2; d_gene: TRBD1; abundance: few; v_gene: TRBV14; CDR3aa: CASSSDRGGYTF; CDR3nt: TGTGCCAGCAGCTCGGACAGGGGTGGCTACACCTTC
j_gene: TRBJ2-5; d_gene: TRBD1; abundance: NA; v_gene: TRBV11-2; CDR3aa: CASSLGAGGGQETQYF; CDR3nt: TGTGCCAGCAGCTTAGGGGCAGGGGGCGGCCAAGAGACCCAGTACTTC
j_gene: TRBJ1-2; d_gene: TRBD1; abundance: NA; v_gene: TRBV30; CDR3aa: CAWSVGTGGGYTF; CDR3nt: TGTGCCTGGAGTGTGGGGACAGGCGGGGGCTACACCTTC
j_gene: TRBJ1-2; d_gene: TRBD1; abundance: few; v_gene: TRBV2; CDR3aa: CASRPGQNNYGYTF; CDR3nt: TGTGCCAGCAGGCCGGGACAGAACAACTATGGCTACACCTTC
j_gene: TRBJ1-1; d_gene: NA; abundance: few; v_gene: TRBV7-6; CDR3aa: CASSLDRGGFTEAFF; CDR3nt: TGTGCCAGCAGCTTAGATAGGGGGGGATTCACTGAAGCTTTCTTT
j_gene: TRBJ2-7; d_gene: TRBD1; abundance: NA; v_gene: TRBV6-5; CDR3aa: CASSMGQGVDEQYF; CDR3nt: TGTGCCAGCAGTATGGGACAGGGAGTCGACGAGCAGTACTTC
j_gene: TRBJ2-4; d_gene: NA; abundance: NA; v_gene: TRBV6-5; CDR3aa: CASSYSLADINIQYF; CDR3nt: TGTGCCAGCAGTTACTCATTAGCGGATATAAACATTCAGTACTTC
j_gene: TRBJ2-2; d_gene: NA; abundance: few; v_gene: TRBV4-1; CDR3aa: CASSQAGTGELFF; CDR3nt: TGCGCCAGCAGCCAAGCAGGGACCGGGGAGCTGTTTTTT
j_gene: TRBJ1-3; d_gene: NA; abundance: few; v_gene: TRBV30; CDR3aa: CAWSRFSGNTIYF; CDR3nt: TGTGCCTGGAGTCGGTTCTCTGGAAACACCATATATTTT
j_gene: TRBJ2-7; d_gene: NA; abundance: NA; v_gene: TRBV5-6; CDR3aa: CASSLGAGGDLPYEQYF; CDR3nt: TGTGCCAGCAGCTTGGGCGCAGGGGGGGACCTCCCTTACGAGCAGTACTTC
j_gene: TRBJ1-2; d_gene: NA; abundance: NA; v_gene: TRBV28; CDR3aa: CASSVRSYYGYTF; CDR3nt: TGTGCCAGCAGTGTTCGGAGTTACTATGGCTACACCTTC
j_gene: TRBJ2-1; d_gene: NA; abundance: NA; v_gene: TRBV5-1; CDR3aa: CASSPGPTTDEQFF; CDR3nt: TGCGCCAGCAGCCCCGGGCCGACGACGGATGAGCAGTTCTTC
j_gene: TRBJ2-3; d_gene: NA; abundance: NA; v_gene: TRBV10-3; CDR3aa: CAIRRQESSTDTQYF; CDR3nt: TGTGCCATCAGAAGACAAGAATCTAGCACAGATACGCAGTATTTT
j_gene: TRBJ2-7; d_gene: NA; abundance: few; v_gene: TRBV13; CDR3aa: CASSFGSSSYEQYF; CDR3nt: TGTGCCAGCAGCTTCGGGAGCAGCTCCTACGAGCAGTACTTC
j_gene: TRBJ2-4; d_gene: NA; abundance: NA; v_gene: TRBV18; CDR3aa: CASSPPLAGAKNIQYF; CDR3nt: TGTGCCAGCTCACCACCGTTAGCTGGAGCCAAAAACATTCAGTACTTC
j_gene: TRBJ2-7; d_gene: NA; abundance: few; v_gene: TRBV15; CDR3aa: CATSRDRDGTYEQYF; CDR3nt: TGTGCCACCAGCAGAGATCGGGACGGCACCTACGAGCAGTACTTC
j_gene: TRBJ2-5; d_gene: TRBD2; abundance: few; v_gene: TRBV9; CDR3aa: CASSVGDSGGNWGETQYF; CDR3nt: TGTGCCAGCAGCGTAGGCGATAGCGGGGGGAATTGGGGAGAGACCCAGTACTTC
j_gene: TRBJ2-2; d_gene: TRBD1; abundance: NA; v_gene: TRBV2; CDR3aa: CASSGDRAYTGELFF; CDR3nt: TGTGCCAGCAGTGGGGACAGGGCCTACACCGGGGAGCTGTTTTTT
j_gene: TRBJ2-7; d_gene: NA; abundance: few; v_gene: TRBV5-1; CDR3aa: CASSSPRQGTYEQYF; CDR3nt: TGCGCCAGCAGCTCGCCCCGGCAGGGAACCTACGAGCAGTACTTC
j_gene: TRBJ2-7; d_gene: TRBD1; abundance: few; v_gene: TRBV28; CDR3aa: CASRSGTGEGEQYF; CDR3nt: TGTGCCAGCAGATCCGGGACAGGGGAAGGCGAGCAGTACTTC
j_gene: TRBJ2-1; d_gene: TRBD2; abundance: NA; v_gene: TRBV7-6; CDR3aa: CASSLSPSGGDYNEQFF; CDR3nt: TGTGCCAGCAGCTTGTCTCCTAGCGGGGGGGATTACAATGAGCAGTTCTTC
j_gene: TRBJ2-5; d_gene: TRBD2; abundance: few; v_gene: TRBV11-2; CDR3aa: CASSVGREETQYF; CDR3nt: TGTGCCAGCAGCGTCGGGAGGGAAGAGACCCAGTACTTC
j_gene: TRBJ2-3; d_gene: TRBD2; abundance: NA; v_gene: TRBV5-4; CDR3aa: CASKGSGGAPDTQYF; CDR3nt: TGTGCCAGCAAGGGTAGCGGGGGGGCCCCAGATACGCAGTATTTT